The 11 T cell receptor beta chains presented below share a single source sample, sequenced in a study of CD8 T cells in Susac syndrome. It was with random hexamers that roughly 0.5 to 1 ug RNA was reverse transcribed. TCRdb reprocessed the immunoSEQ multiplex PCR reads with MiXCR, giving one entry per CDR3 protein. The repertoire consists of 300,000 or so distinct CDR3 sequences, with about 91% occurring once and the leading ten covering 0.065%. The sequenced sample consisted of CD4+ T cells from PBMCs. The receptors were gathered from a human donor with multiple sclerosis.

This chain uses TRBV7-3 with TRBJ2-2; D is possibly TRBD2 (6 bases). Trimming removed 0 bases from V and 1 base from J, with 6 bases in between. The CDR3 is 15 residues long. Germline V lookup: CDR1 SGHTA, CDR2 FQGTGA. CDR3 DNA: TGTGCCAGCAGCTTAACGGGGGGGAACACCGGGGAGCTGTTTTTT. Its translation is CASSLTGGNTGELFF.

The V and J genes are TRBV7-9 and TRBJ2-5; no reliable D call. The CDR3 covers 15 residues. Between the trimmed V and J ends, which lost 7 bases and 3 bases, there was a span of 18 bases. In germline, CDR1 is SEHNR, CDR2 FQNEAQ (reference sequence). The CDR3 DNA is TGTGCCAGCACGGACCCCTTGGGCGGAAAAGAGACCCAGTACTTC. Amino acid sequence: CASTDPLGGKETQYF.

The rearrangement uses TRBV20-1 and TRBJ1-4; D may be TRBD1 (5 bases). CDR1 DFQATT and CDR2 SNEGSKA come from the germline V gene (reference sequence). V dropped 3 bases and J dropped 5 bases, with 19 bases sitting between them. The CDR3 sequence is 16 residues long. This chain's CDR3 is CSASLAGTLVNEKLFF. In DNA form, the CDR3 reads TGCAGTGCTAGTTTAGCAGGGACCCTAGTGAATGAAAAACTGTTTTTT.

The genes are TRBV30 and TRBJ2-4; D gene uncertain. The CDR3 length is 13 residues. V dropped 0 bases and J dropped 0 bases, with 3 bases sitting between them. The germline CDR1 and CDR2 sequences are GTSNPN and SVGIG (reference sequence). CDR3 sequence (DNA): TGTGCCTGGAGTGTGGGAGCCAAAAACATTCAGTACTTC. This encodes CAWSVGAKNIQYF.

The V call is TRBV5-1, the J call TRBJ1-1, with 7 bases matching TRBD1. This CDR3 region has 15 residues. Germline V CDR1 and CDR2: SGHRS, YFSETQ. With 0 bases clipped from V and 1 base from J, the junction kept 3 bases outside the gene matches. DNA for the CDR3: TGCGCCAGCAGCTTGGGATCAGGGGGGAACACTGAAGCTTTCTTT. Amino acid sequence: CASSLGSGGNTEAFF. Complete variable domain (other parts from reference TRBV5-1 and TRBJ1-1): KAGVTQTPRYLIKTRGQQVTLSCSPISGHRSVSWYQQTPGQGLQFLFEYFSETQRNKGNFPGRFSGRQFSNSRSEMNVSTLELGDSALYLCASSLGSGGNTEAFFGQGTRLTVV.

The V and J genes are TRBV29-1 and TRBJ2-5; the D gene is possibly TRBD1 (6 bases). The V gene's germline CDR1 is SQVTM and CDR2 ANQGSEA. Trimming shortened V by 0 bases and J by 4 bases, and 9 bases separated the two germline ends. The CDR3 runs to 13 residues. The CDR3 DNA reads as TGCAGCGTTGAAGATCAGGGGCGAGAGACCCAGTACTTC. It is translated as CSVEDQGRETQYF.

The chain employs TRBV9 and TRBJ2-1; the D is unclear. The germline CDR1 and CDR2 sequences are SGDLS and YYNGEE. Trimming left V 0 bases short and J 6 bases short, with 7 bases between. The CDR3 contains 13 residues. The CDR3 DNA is TGTGCCAGCAGCGTAGGTCCGTTCAATGAGCAGTTCTTC. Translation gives CASSVGPFNEQFF.

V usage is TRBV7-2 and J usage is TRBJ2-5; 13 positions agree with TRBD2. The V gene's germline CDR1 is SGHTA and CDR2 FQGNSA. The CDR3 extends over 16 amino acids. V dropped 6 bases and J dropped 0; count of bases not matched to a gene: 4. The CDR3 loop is CASRRGLAGNQETQYF. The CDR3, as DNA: TGTGCCAGCAGGCGGGGACTAGCGGGGAACCAAGAGACCCAGTACTTC.

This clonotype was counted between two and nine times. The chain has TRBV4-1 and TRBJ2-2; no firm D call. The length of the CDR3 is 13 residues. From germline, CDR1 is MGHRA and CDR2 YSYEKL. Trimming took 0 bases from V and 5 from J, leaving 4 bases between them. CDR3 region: CASSQERTGELFF. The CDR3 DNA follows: TGCGCCAGCAGCCAAGAACGGACCGGGGAGCTGTTTTTT.

The CDR3 protein is CASSFRAVNTEAFF. The CDR3 DNA reads TGTGCCAGCTCATTTAGGGCCGTGAACACTGAAGCTTTCTTT. The genes are TRBV5-6 and TRBJ1-1; D is uncertain. Trimming took off 7 bases at V and 0 bases at J, with 13 bases between the two ends. The CDR3 is made up of 14 amino acids. Germline CDR1 and CDR2: SGHDT and YYEEEE.

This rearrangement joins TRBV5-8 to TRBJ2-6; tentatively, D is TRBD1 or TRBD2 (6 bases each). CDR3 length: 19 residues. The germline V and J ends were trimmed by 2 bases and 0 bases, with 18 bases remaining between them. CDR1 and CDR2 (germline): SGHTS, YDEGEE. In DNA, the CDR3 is TGTGCCAGCAGCTTCATGGGGGGCGTCGATCTCTCTGGGGCCAACGTCCTGACTTTC. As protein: CASSFMGGVDLSGANVLTF.